One and the same sample provided the 32 T cell receptor beta chains below, sequenced in a study of OX40 agonist ivuxolimab in advanced cancers. Profiled with immunoSEQ multiplex PCR; TCRdb holds only in-frame clones, not every one. The sample carries more than 100,000 clones, more than 85% recorded once. This sample comprised CD4+ or CD8+ T cells sorted from blood, obtained in a trial of the OX40 agonist ivuxolimab. Receptor source: an adult with an advanced solid tumor such as melanoma, head and neck, liver or kidney cancer.

J is TRBJ2-3 and V is TRBV7-9, with 7 nucleotides matching TRBD1. The V and J ends lost 1 base and 5 bases, in that order; junction bases with no gene match: 3. Germline CDR1 is SEHNR and CDR2 is FQNEAQ (reference sequence). CDR3 length: 14 residues. The CDR3, as DNA: TGTGCCAGCAGCTTAGGACAGGGAGTAGATACGCAGTATTTT. This encodes CASSLGQGVDTQYF.

The J gene is TRBJ2-3, the V gene TRBV7-9; D is undetermined. Trimming removed 1 base from V and 4 bases from J, with 12 bases in between. Germline V CDR1 and CDR2: SEHNR, FQNEAQ (reference sequence). This CDR3 spans 15 amino acids. The DNA of the CDR3 is TGTGCCAGCAGCTTAGTGCGGACGCGCTCAGATACGCAGTATTTT. Translation: CASSLVRTRSDTQYF.

V is TRBV10-3 and J is TRBJ2-1; TRBD2 aligns across 7 bases. CDR3 size: 14 residues. Per the germline V gene, CDR1 is ENHRY and CDR2 is SYGVKD. J gave up 2 bases and V 4 bases, and 2 bases lay outside the gene matches. The CDR3 spells CAISAAGAYNEQFF. The CDR3 DNA follows: TGTGCCATCAGTGCGGCGGGGGCCTACAATGAGCAGTTCTTC.

The rearrangement links TRBV7-9 to TRBJ2-3; D may be TRBD2 (7 bases). The V end was cut by 1 base, the J end by 6 bases, with 11 bases between. Germline V gene sequence: CDR1 SEHNR, CDR2 FQNEAQ (reference sequence). The CDR3 totals 14 residues. The CDR3 region is CASSLDREGDTQYF. The CDR3 bases are TGTGCCAGCAGCTTAGACAGGGAGGGCGATACGCAGTATTTT.

This sequence joins TRBV7-2 and TRBJ2-7; 9 bases agree with TRBD2. In germline, CDR1 is SGHTA, CDR2 FQGNSA. V lost 1 base, J lost 7 bases, and 11 bases stayed unmatched. The CDR3 loop spans 16 amino acids. DNA for the CDR3: TGTGCCAGCAGCTTAGTTTCTGGCGGGGGGGCTGGAGAGCAGTACTTC. Protein: CASSLVSGGGAGEQYF.

This rearrangement joins TRBV6-4 to TRBJ2-1; no reliable D call. The germline V gene encodes CDR1 MRHNA and CDR2 SNTAGT. V was pared by 2 bases and J by 10 bases, with 12 bases between. The CDR3 is 13 residues long. CDR3 residues: CASSDTSFREQFF. For the CDR3, the DNA is TGTGCCAGCAGTGACACCTCTTTCCGGGAGCAGTTCTTC.

This chain joins TRBV7-2 and TRBJ2-2; D might be TRBD2 (5 bases). Trimming took 5 bases from V and 1 from J, leaving 14 bases between them. The CDR3 spans 16 residues. The germline gives CDR1 SGHTA, CDR2 FQGNSA. CDR3 bases: TGTGCCAGCAGCCATAGAGCGGCAGTGAACACCGGGGAGCTGTTTTTT. Its protein product is CASSHRAAVNTGELFF.

This clone was counted between two and nine times. This chain links TRBV10-1 with TRBJ1-6; D is unclear. The germline V gene has CDR1 WNHNN and CDR2 SYGVQD (reference sequence). Trimming shortened V by 4 bases and J by 6 bases, and 7 bases separated the two germline ends. The CDR3 sequence is 13 residues long. CDR3 amino acids: CASSADFNSPLHF. In DNA form, the CDR3 reads TGCGCCAGCAGTGCGGACTTTAATTCACCCCTCCACTTT.

V is TRBV28 and J is TRBJ2-7; D possibly matches TRBD1 or TRBD2 (5 bases each). The CDR3 has 14 residues. Per the germline V gene, CDR1 is MDHEN and CDR2 is SYDVKM. Trimming removed 8 bases at V and 4 bases at J, with 18 bases between. CDR3 region: CASEPGTPIYEQYF. As DNA, the CDR3 is TGTGCCAGCGAACCGGGGACCCCCATATACGAGCAGTACTTC.

The CDR3 region has the DNA TGCGCCAGCAGCCAAGTTGGGGGTTTTCCTCCGTACTTC. This encodes CASSQVGGFPPYF. The genes are TRBV4-3 and TRBJ2-7; D may match TRBD1 or TRBD2 (5 bases each). The length of the CDR3 is 13 residues. The V gene's germline CDR1 is LGHNA and CDR2 YSLEER. V was shortened by 1 base and J by 12 bases, with 16 bases between the two germline ends.

The chain has TRBV6-6 and TRBJ1-1; TRBD1 might be the D (6 bases). The germline V gene encodes CDR1 MNHNY and CDR2 SVGAGI (reference sequence). The CDR3 is 15 residues long. Trimming removed 6 bases at V and 0 bases at J, with 14 bases between. For the CDR3, the DNA is TGTGCCAGCAGGGTTGGACAGATAATGAACACTGAAGCTTTCTTT. Translation: CASRVGQIMNTEAFF.

The CDR3 bases are TGTGCCAGCAGCCCAACAGGGTCCTACGAGCAGTACTTC. Translation: CASSPTGSYEQYF. J is TRBJ2-7 and V is TRBV7-2; possibly TRBD1 for D (6 bases). Between the trimmed V and J ends, which lost 5 bases and 1 base, there was a span of 9 bases. CDR3 length: 13 amino acids. Per the germline V gene, CDR1 is SGHTA and CDR2 is FQGNSA.

For the CDR3, the DNA is TGTGCCAGCAGACTCGCGGGTCCCTACGAGCAGTACTTC. It codes for CASRLAGPYEQYF. This chain uses TRBV2 with TRBJ2-7; possibly TRBD2 for D (5 bases). The CDR3 runs to 13 residues. The V end lost 6 bases, the J end lost 2 bases, and 11 bases lay between the germline ends. Germline CDR1 SNHLY, CDR2 FYNNEI.

This chain connects TRBV19 to TRBJ2-5; either TRBD1 or TRBD2 may supply D (5 bases each). V lost 7 bases, J lost 8 bases, and 20 bases lay in between. The CDR3 extends over 14 amino acids. Germline CDR1 LNHDA, CDR2 SQIVND (reference sequence). The CDR3 DNA reads TGTGCCAGTAATGAGGGGACGAGTAAGGAAACCCAGTACTTC. Amino acid sequence: CASNEGTSKETQYF.

The chain links TRBV19 to TRBJ1-1; a possible D gene is TRBD1 (5 bases). Trimming shortened V by 5 bases and J by 8 bases, and 9 bases separated the two germline ends. Germline V gives CDR1 LNHDA, CDR2 SQIVND (reference sequence). The CDR3 spans 11 residues. The CDR3 region is CASSPGNEAFF. DNA for the CDR3: TGTGCCAGTAGTCCAGGGAACGAAGCTTTCTTT.

The J gene is TRBJ1-1, the V gene TRBV4-1; possible D gene TRBD1, 5 bases. The CDR3 has 14 residues. Germline CDR1 is MGHRA and CDR2 is YSYEKL. Trimming removed 6 bases from V and 4 bases from J, with 15 bases in between. CDR3 DNA: TGCGCCAGCAGGGGACCGCTAATGGGCACTGAAGCTTTCTTT. This encodes CASRGPLMGTEAFF.

V is TRBV4-2 and J is TRBJ2-3, with 8 bases identical to TRBD2. This CDR3 is built from 16 residues. V gave up 4 bases and J gave up 3 bases; unmatched junction bases: 9. Germline values: CDR1 LGHNA, CDR2 YNFKEQ. The CDR3 bases are TGTGCCAGCAGCCCGATAATTAGCGGGATTACAGATACGCAGTATTTT. It is translated as CASSPIISGITDTQYF.

This chain's CDR3 is CSGTVSNTEAFF. For the CDR3, the DNA is TGCAGCGGAACAGTGTCGAACACTGAAGCTTTCTTT. The gene calls are TRBV29-1 and TRBJ1-1; D not certain. Germline loops: CDR1 SQVTM, CDR2 ANQGSEA. The CDR3 is 12 residues long. V lost 7 bases to trimming and J lost 1 base, with 10 bases between them.

This chain joins TRBV29-1 and TRBJ1-2; D possibly corresponds to TRBD1 (6 bases). CDR1 is SQVTM and CDR2 is ANQGSEA in the germline V gene. The ends were cut back, 3 bases at V and 8 bases at J, with 16 bases in the middle. The CDR3 runs to 13 residues. The CDR3 loop reads CSVDAIPRGGYTF. CDR3 nucleotides: TGCAGCGTTGACGCGATACCCAGGGGAGGCTACACCTTC.

This chain joins TRBV2 and TRBJ1-2, with 9 bases identical to TRBD1. The germline gives CDR1 SNHLY, CDR2 FYNNEI. The trim removed 3 bases at V and 7 bases at J, leaving 6 bases unmatched. This CDR3 region has 14 residues. The CDR3: CASSDLQGASGYTF. As DNA, the CDR3 is TGTGCCAGCAGTGACCTACAGGGGGCTAGTGGCTACACCTTC.

The chain recombines TRBV7-2 with TRBJ2-5; D is undetermined. Germline V gives CDR1 SGHTA, CDR2 FQGNSA. The CDR3 totals 12 residues. V was pared by 3 bases and J by 9 bases, with 11 bases between. This CDR3 reads CASSFPKRAQYF. As DNA, the CDR3 is TGTGCCAGCAGCTTCCCCAAAAGGGCCCAGTACTTC.

The chain employs TRBV6-1 and TRBJ2-1; D is ambiguous. The V gene's germline CDR1 is MNHNS and CDR2 SASEGT. The CDR3 totals 12 residues. V dropped 2 bases and J dropped 11 bases, with 10 bases sitting between them. CDR3 nucleotide sequence: TGTGCCAGCAGTGAAACCTTCTCCCAGCAGTTCTTC. Protein sequence: CASSETFSQQFF.

This chain uses TRBV5-1 with TRBJ2-7, with a weak D call TRBD1 (5 bases). The germline V and J ends were trimmed by 2 bases and 5 bases, with 11 bases remaining between them. CDR3 length equals 13 residues. Germline-derived CDR1 and CDR2 are SGHRS and YFSETQ. For the CDR3, the DNA is TGCGCCAGCAGCTTCATGGGGCGGAACGAGCAGTACTTC. It encodes CASSFMGRNEQYF.

The chain is built from TRBV4-1 and TRBJ1-1; D is unclear. The CDR3 totals 13 residues. The V end lost 1 base, the J end lost 0 bases, and 3 bases lay between the germline ends. The germline V gene encodes CDR1 MGHRA and CDR2 YSYEKL. CDR3 DNA sequence: TGCGCCAGCAGCCAAGTAATGAACACTGAAGCTTTCTTT. Residues: CASSQVMNTEAFF.

The CDR3 spells CASSLGLGDLYEQYF. The CDR3, as DNA: TGTGCCAGCAGCTTAGGGTTGGGGGATCTCTACGAGCAGTACTTC. The chain combines TRBV7-2 with TRBJ2-7; TRBD1 or TRBD2 may be the D gene (5 bases each). The CDR3 sequence is 15 residues long. The ends were cut back, 1 base at V and 3 bases at J, with 13 bases in the middle. Germline V gene data show CDR1 as SGHTA and CDR2 as FQGNSA.

V and J are TRBV5-1 and TRBJ2-7, with a tentative D call TRBD2 (6 bases). The germline V gene has CDR1 SGHRS and CDR2 YFSETQ. This CDR3 comprises 11 residues. V was cut by 4 bases and J by 6 bases, with 8 bases left in between. The CDR3 DNA sequence: TGCGCCAGCAGCCAGGGAGGCGAGCAGTACTTC. This codes for CASSQGGEQYF.

The chain combines TRBV5-4 with TRBJ2-2; 11 nucleotides agree with TRBD2. CDR3 length equals 16 residues. The V gene's germline CDR1 is SGHNT and CDR2 YYREEE (reference sequence). Losses at the gene ends were 4 bases for V and 5 bases for J; bases not matched to a gene: 7. The CDR3 DNA reads TGTGCCAGCAGCACCGGGACTAGCGGTTGGACCGGGGAGCTGTTTTTT. Residues: CASSTGTSGWTGELFF.

This chain connects TRBV18 to TRBJ1-4; the D is unclear. CDR1 is KGHSH, CDR2 LQKENI, per germline. The V end was cut by 1 base, the J end by 3 bases, with 9 bases between. The CDR3 is made up of 15 amino acids. The CDR3 nucleotides are TGTGCCAGCTCACCACTGGGTCCCTCTAATGAAAAACTGTTTTTT. It is translated as CASSPLGPSNEKLFF.

The rearrangement uses TRBV6-6 and TRBJ1-2; D is undetermined. The CDR3 contains 12 residues. Trimming stripped 0 bases from V and 5 bases from J, with 4 bases between. From germline, CDR1 is MNHNY and CDR2 SVGAGI (reference sequence). CDR3 sequence reads: CASSYSEYGYTF. CDR3 nucleotide sequence: TGTGCCAGCAGTTACTCAGAATATGGCTACACCTTC.

The chain links TRBV6-5 to TRBJ1-5; D remains ambiguous. Trimming took 5 bases from V and 6 from J, leaving 5 bases between them. CDR3 length: 11 residues. The V gene's germline CDR1 is MNHEY and CDR2 SVGAGI. The CDR3 reads CASSRGQPQHF. CDR3 in DNA: TGTGCCAGCAGTCGTGGTCAGCCCCAGCATTTT.

This chain connects TRBV4-2 to TRBJ1-6, with no clear D. This CDR3 is built from 14 residues. Germline CDR1 is LGHNA and CDR2 is YNFKEQ. Trimming stripped 5 bases from V and 6 bases from J, with 11 bases between. The CDR3 spells CASSLEHINSPLHF. The DNA for the CDR3 is TGTGCCAGCAGCTTGGAACACATTAATTCACCCCTCCACTTT.

The chain uses TRBV19 and TRBJ2-1; maybe TRBD1 (6 bases). V gave up 4 bases and J gave up 3 bases, with 10 bases separating them. The CDR3 consists of 14 residues. CDR1 is LNHDA and CDR2 is SQIVND in the germline V gene (reference sequence). CDR3 amino acids: CASSRDNHYNEQFF. CDR3 sequence (DNA): TGTGCCAGTAGTAGGGACAATCACTACAATGAGCAGTTCTTC.